The 24 T cell receptor beta chains below were found in one sample sequenced in a study of shared clonotypes between healthy human individuals. Here immunoSEQ multiplex PCR was the method, and the copy in TCRdb shows in-frame clones only, minus some. The sample has 2 million to 2.5 million clones; around 93% are singletons. The sample taken for sequencing was naive CD4+ T cells from PBMCs. The subset here: CD45RA+ positively selected. These receptors all stem from a man aged 18 to 30 in good health. Some clones in this sample may be carry-over from other donors' samples.

This chain links TRBV28 with TRBJ2-5, with a possible D match to TRBD1 (7 bases). Germline V gene data show CDR1 as MDHEN and CDR2 as SYDVKM. Trimming left V 6 bases short and J 2 bases short, with 13 bases between. The CDR3 covers 14 residues. The CDR3 sequence: CASRARGVQETQYF. The DNA of the CDR3 is TGTGCCAGCAGAGCCAGGGGGGTACAAGAGACCCAGTACTTC.

The V gene is TRBV30, the J gene TRBJ2-7; 11 nucleotides line up with TRBD2. The CDR3 spans 15 residues. CDR1 is GTSNPN, CDR2 SVGIG, per germline (reference sequence). Unmatched junction bases numbered 9, after V lost 2 bases and J lost 6 bases. The CDR3: CAWSSQLAGVLEQYF. In DNA, the CDR3 is TGTGCCTGGAGTTCCCAACTAGCGGGAGTTCTCGAGCAGTACTTC.

The chain is built from TRBV5-1 and TRBJ2-5; the match to TRBD1 covers 7 bases. Germline CDR1 is SGHRS and CDR2 is YFSETQ. The CDR3 has 13 residues. V gave up 3 bases and J gave up 7 bases; unmatched junction bases: 6. CDR3 sequence: CASSSTGDGTQYF. CDR3 DNA: TGCGCCAGCAGCTCTACAGGGGACGGGACCCAGTACTTC.

V gene TRBV7-9 combines with J gene TRBJ2-5, with D possibly matching TRBD2 (6 bases). V lost 5 bases to trimming and J lost 9 bases, with 10 bases between them. The CDR3 extends over 11 amino acids. Per germline, CDR1 SEHNR and CDR2 FQNEAQ (reference sequence). DNA of the CDR3: TGTGCCAGCAGCCCCGGGGGAGCCCAGTACTTC. It yields the protein CASSPGGAQYF.

The rearrangement links TRBV6-5 to TRBJ2-3; TRBD1 matches 10 bases. Per the germline V gene, CDR1 is MNHEY and CDR2 is SVGAGI. V was clipped by 6 bases and J by 0 bases; unmatched bases: 3. The CDR3 sequence is 15 residues long. In DNA form, the CDR3 reads TGTGCCAGCAGGAGGGACAGGGGAAGCACAGATACGCAGTATTTT. This codes for CASRRDRGSTDTQYF.

A remark on this clone: Other DNA sequences within the sample encode an identical CDR3. V usage is TRBV6-5 and J usage is TRBJ1-2; D is ambiguous. Per germline, CDR1 MNHEY and CDR2 SVGAGI. This CDR3 contains 12 residues. V shed 5 bases and J shed 3 bases, with 7 bases lying between them. Written as DNA, the CDR3 is TGTGCCAGCAGTCCCGGACACTATGGCTACACCTTC. Its translation is CASSPGHYGYTF.

V and J are TRBV25-1 and TRBJ2-7; the match to TRBD1 covers 9 bases. V shed 5 bases, J shed 1 base, and the junction held 6 bases outside the gene matches. This CDR3 has 15 amino acids. Germline assignment: CDR1 MGHDK and CDR2 SYGVNS. The CDR3, as DNA: TGTGCCAGCAGTTCCCCGGGACAGGGATCCTACGAGCAGTACTTC. As protein: CASSSPGQGSYEQYF.

The genes are TRBV11-2 and TRBJ1-2, with D unresolved. Trimming shortened V by 4 bases and J by 3 bases, and 9 bases separated the two germline ends. The CDR3 totals 13 residues. CDR1 is SGHAT, CDR2 FQNNGV, per germline. The CDR3 protein is CASSSRAYYGYTF. In DNA, the CDR3 is TGTGCCAGCAGCTCCCGAGCCTACTATGGCTACACCTTC.

The chain links TRBV11-3 to TRBJ2-6; 8 nucleotides align to TRBD1. CDR3 length: 17 amino acids. With V trimmed by 2 bases and J by 0 bases, 3 bases remained unmatched. Germline V gives CDR1 SGHNT, CDR2 YENEEA. The CDR3 sequence is CASSLRQGTSGANVLTF. CDR3 DNA: TGTGCCAGCAGCTTAAGACAGGGGACCTCTGGGGCCAACGTCCTGACTTTC.

V gene TRBV5-1 combines with J gene TRBJ1-5; possible D gene TRBD1, 6 bases. CDR1 is SGHRS, CDR2 YFSETQ, per germline. The CDR3 loop spans 15 amino acids. The V end lost 4 bases, the J end lost 2 bases, and 13 bases lay between the germline ends. Here the CDR3 DNA reads TGCGCCAGCAGCGTAACAGGGATTGGCAATCAGCCCCAGCATTTT. Protein product: CASSVTGIGNQPQHF.

V usage is TRBV4-2 and J usage is TRBJ2-7, with TRBD1 matching over 7 bases. Germline V gene data show CDR1 as LGHNA and CDR2 as YNFKEQ. Trimming removed 0 bases from V and 3 bases from J; junction bases left unmatched: 11. The CDR3 runs to 17 residues. The DNA for the CDR3 is TGTGCCAGCAGCCAAGAAGGCATCGCGTCAGGGGGCTACGAGCAGTACTTC. Translated: CASSQEGIASGGYEQYF.

This clone was observed a few times. The chain combines TRBV10-3 with TRBJ1-1; D is undetermined. This CDR3 spans 12 amino acids. V lost 6 bases, J lost 1 base, and 6 bases lay in between. Germline V gene sequence: CDR1 ENHRY, CDR2 SYGVKD. The CDR3 DNA reads TGTGCCATCAGACAGACGAACACTGAAGCTTTCTTT. This codes for CAIRQTNTEAFF.

The chain recombines TRBV6-5 with TRBJ1-2; 9 bases line up with TRBD1. Germline V lookup: CDR1 MNHEY, CDR2 SVGAGI. The CDR3 consists of 14 residues. V gave up 6 bases and J gave up 8 bases; unmatched junction bases: 10. This chain's CDR3 is CASSTHRQGDGYTF. The CDR3 DNA follows: TGTGCCAGCAGCACCCATCGACAGGGGGACGGCTACACCTTC.

Notes on this clone: The sample contains more than one DNA sequence encoding this CDR3. The V gene is TRBV9, the J gene TRBJ2-7, with 10 nucleotides matching TRBD1. Germline CDR1 reads SGDLS; CDR2 reads YYNGEE. V trimming: 0 bases; J trimming: 2 bases; junction bases outside the gene matches: 2. This CDR3 contains 15 residues. The CDR3 nucleotides are TGTGCCAGCAGCGTAGCCGGGACAGGGGCCTACGAGCAGTACTTC. It codes for CASSVAGTGAYEQYF. Combining the CDR3 with reference TRBV9 and TRBJ2-7 gives the whole variable domain DSGVTQTPKHLITATGQRVTLRCSPRSGDLSVYWYQQSLDQGLQFLIQYYNGEERAKGNILERFSAQQFPDLHSELNLSSLELGDSALYFCASSVAGTGAYEQYFGPGTRLTVT.

The chain is built from TRBV5-6 and TRBJ1-2, with D possibly matching TRBD1 (6 bases). CDR1 SGHDT and CDR2 YYEEEE come from the germline V gene. Trimming stripped 6 bases from V and 4 bases from J, with 16 bases between. The CDR3 contains 14 residues. As DNA, the CDR3 is TGTGCCAGCAAAACAGGGATTGAGGCCTATGGCTACACCTTC. This gives the protein CASKTGIEAYGYTF.

J is TRBJ2-7 and V is TRBV27, with TRBD1 as a possible D gene (6 bases). The germline V and J ends were trimmed by 2 bases and 7 bases, with 12 bases remaining between them. Per the germline V gene, CDR1 is MNHEY and CDR2 is SMNVEV (reference sequence). The CDR3 contains 13 residues. Here the CDR3 DNA reads TGTGCCAGCAGTTTACGACAGGCCGGGGAGCAGTACTTC. Protein sequence: CASSLRQAGEQYF.

The chain uses TRBV7-8 and TRBJ2-2; no clear D gene. CDR1 and CDR2 from the germline V gene are SGHVS and FQNEAQ. The CDR3 runs 15 residues. The V end was cut by 3 bases, the J end by 6 bases, with 14 bases between. This chain's CDR3 is CASSLRETQAGELFF. As DNA, the CDR3 is TGTGCCAGCAGCTTGCGTGAGACTCAGGCCGGGGAGCTGTTTTTT. The entire variable domain, with the rest obtained from reference TRBV7-8 and TRBJ2-2, is as follows: GAGVSQSPRYKVAKRGQDVALRCDPISGHVSLFWYQQALGQGPEFLTYFQNEAQLDKSGLPSDRFFAERPEGSVSTLKIQRTQQEDSAVYLCASSLRETQAGELFFGEGSRLTVL.

The V and J genes are TRBV11-2 and TRBJ2-7, with unresolved D. Trimming removed 1 base from V and 0 bases from J, with 7 bases in between. CDR1 is SGHAT and CDR2 is FQNNGV in the germline V gene. The CDR3 runs 14 residues. The CDR3 here is CASSLVPFSYEQYF. CDR3 sequence (DNA): TGTGCCAGCAGCTTAGTCCCGTTCTCCTACGAGCAGTACTTC.

The chain recombines TRBV10-1 with TRBJ1-5; D gene ambiguous. CDR1 is WNHNN, CDR2 SYGVQD, per germline (reference sequence). This CDR3 comprises 14 residues. V was clipped by 1 base and J by 9 bases, with 13 bases between them. The CDR3 here is CASSEFGPAVPQHF. The CDR3, as DNA: TGCGCCAGCAGTGAGTTTGGGCCCGCGGTGCCCCAGCATTTT.

The V and J genes are TRBV6-1 and TRBJ1-6; TRBD1 agrees at 7 bases. The CDR3 runs 13 residues. Germline CDR1 and CDR2: MNHNS and SASEGT. J gave up 13 bases and V 3 bases, and 6 bases lay outside the gene matches. The CDR3 nucleotides are TGTGCCAGCAGTGAGGGACAGCCCACGCCCCTCCACTTT. As protein: CASSEGQPTPLHF.

The chain couples TRBV2 to TRBJ1-3; no reliable D call. V shed 6 bases and J shed 7 bases, with 13 bases lying between them. Germline V gene data show CDR1 as SNHLY and CDR2 as FYNNEI. The CDR3 is made up of 13 amino acids. CDR3 DNA: TGTGCCAGCAGCCAGGCCCCGGCGAACACCATATATTTT. Translated, it gives CASSQAPANTIYF.

V and J are TRBV28 and TRBJ2-7; 9 nucleotides align to TRBD1. CDR1 MDHEN and CDR2 SYDVKM come from the germline V gene. The CDR3 has 15 residues. V was pared by 5 bases and J by 0 bases, with 5 bases of the junction left unmatched. In DNA, the CDR3 is TGTGCCAGCAGTCCCTGGGACAGGGCCTCCTACGAGCAGTACTTC. It is translated as CASSPWDRASYEQYF.

The chain employs TRBV11-1 and TRBJ2-5; 12 positions agree with TRBD1. Germline assignment: CDR1 SGHAT and CDR2 FQDESV (reference sequence). The CDR3 extends over 16 amino acids. V trimming: 3 bases; J trimming: 5 bases; junction bases outside the gene matches: 7. In DNA, the CDR3 is TGTGCCAGCAGCTTCTCGGGACAGGGGGCTTGGGAGACCCAGTACTTC. Translating gives CASSFSGQGAWETQYF.

The V call is TRBV4-2, the J call TRBJ1-4, with no clear D. V lost 5 bases to trimming and J lost 8 bases, with 9 bases between them. Germline V gives CDR1 LGHNA, CDR2 YNFKEQ. The CDR3 has 12 residues. CDR3 in DNA: TGTGCCAGCAGCAAAGGAGGGGAAAAACTGTTTTTT. This gives the protein CASSKGGEKLFF.